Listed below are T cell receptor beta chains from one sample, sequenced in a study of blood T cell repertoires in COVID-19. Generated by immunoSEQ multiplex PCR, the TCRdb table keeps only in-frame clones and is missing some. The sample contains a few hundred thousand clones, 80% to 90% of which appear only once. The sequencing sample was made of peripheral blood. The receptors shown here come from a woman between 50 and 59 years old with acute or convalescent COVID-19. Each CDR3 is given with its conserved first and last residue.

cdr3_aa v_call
CASSPRQENYGYTF TRBV5-1
CASSLGGQSRYF TRBV11-3
CAWRAQGANYNSPLHF TRBV30
CASSPSGGSNEKLFF TRBV7-8
CASSVQSSTDTQYF TRBV9
CASSQGTDPQPQHF TRBV9
CASIIGDTIYF TRBV19
CASSQDPDSIPGYTF TRBV4-2
CASSSAYEQYF TRBV5-1
CASSFYGANSPLHF TRBV7-2
CASSIGSGLNYGYTF TRBV19
CASSGSGGIKTQYF TRBV11-2
CASSLGQSYGYTF TRBV7-2
CASSLTGSTDTQYF TRBV11-3
CASSRGGPSTGELFF TRBV3-1/TRBV3-2
CASSRGPRFDYGYTF TRBV3-1/TRBV3-2
CASSLQQGYGYTF TRBV7-3
CASSDRQGNTEAFF TRBV2
CASSLDMVAGVYEQYF TRBV5-1
CASSLEGISSYEQYF TRBV5-1
CASRDPDRGLNYGYTF TRBV19
CASSLKRGLGQPQHF TRBV7-6
CASGLGLAGNNEQFF TRBV12-5
CASNRGQGFGNTEAFF TRBV9
CASSLFSLGADTQYF TRBV7-2
CASTETGTGTYEQYF TRBV7-8
CASSLGLAGTYEQYF TRBV5-4
CASSYPRGQMETQYF TRBV6-2/TRBV6-3
CSVPGLAGPHEQFF TRBV29-1
CASSYSRMGHEQYF TRBV6-5
CASSRGVREKLFF TRBV14
CASSHKRFEQYF TRBV7-8
CASSSRLAGTDTQYF TRBV18
CASSSVGLAGGSTSTDTQYF TRBV19
CASKPTLDSNTEAFF TRBV2
CAISWRGSSGNTIYF TRBV10-3